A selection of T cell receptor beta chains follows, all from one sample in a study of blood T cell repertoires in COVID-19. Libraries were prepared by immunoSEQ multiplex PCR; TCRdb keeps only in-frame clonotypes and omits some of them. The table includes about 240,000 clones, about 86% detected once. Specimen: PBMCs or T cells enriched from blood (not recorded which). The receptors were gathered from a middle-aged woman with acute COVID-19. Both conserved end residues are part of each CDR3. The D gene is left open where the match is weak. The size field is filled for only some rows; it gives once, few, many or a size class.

CASSYSPTGVGGYTF TGTGCCAGCAGTTACTCGCCGACAGGGGTCGGTGGCTACACCTTC NA TRBD1 TRBJ1-2 TRBV6-2/TRBV6-3
CAWSLVNSPLHF TGTGCCTGGAGTCTAGTTAATTCACCCCTCCACTTT NA NA TRBJ1-6 TRBV30
CASSTPGDEQFF TGTGCCAGCAGTACCCCGGGAGACGAGCAGTTCTTC NA NA TRBJ2-1 TRBV7-8
CASRRGISGDVYEQYF TGTGCCAGCAGACGGGGCATTAGCGGGGATGTTTACGAGCAGTACTTC NA TRBD2 TRBJ2-7 TRBV2
CASSPWTGMNTEAFF TGTGCCAGCAGTCCCTGGACAGGAATGAACACTGAAGCTTTCTTT NA TRBD1 TRBJ1-1 TRBV6-5
CASSYSKGGKLFF TGTGCCAGCAGTTACTCCAAGGGAGGAAAACTGTTTTTT NA NA TRBJ1-4 TRBV6-5
CASSIFREGTIYF TGTGCCAGTAGTATATTTCGGGAGGGCACCATATATTTT NA NA TRBJ1-3 TRBV19
CASSLSKSTSGMSSYEQYF TGCGCCAGCAGCTTGTCGAAATCGACTAGCGGGATGAGCTCCTACGAGCAGTACTTC NA TRBD2 TRBJ2-7 TRBV5-1
CASRLGTPSTDTQYF TGTGCCAGCAGGCTAGGGACTCCTAGCACAGATACGCAGTATTTT few NA TRBJ2-3 TRBV6-5
CASSRGGRDNEQFF TGCGCCAGCAGCCGCGGGGGAAGGGACAATGAGCAGTTCTTC NA TRBD2 TRBJ2-1 TRBV4-1
CSVGGPELETQYF TGCAGCGTTGGTGGTCCCGAACTAGAGACCCAGTACTTC NA NA TRBJ2-5 TRBV29-1
CASSLRLADFYEQYF TGTGCCAGCAGCTTAAGACTAGCGGATTTCTACGAGCAGTACTTC NA TRBD2 TRBJ2-7 TRBV11-3
CASSLGQNNEQFF TGTGCCAGCAGCTTAGGACAAAACAATGAGCAGTTCTTC NA NA TRBJ2-1 TRBV7-2
CASSGQGPGNTIYF TGTGCCAGCAGTGGACAGGGTCCTGGAAACACCATATATTTT NA TRBD1 TRBJ1-3 TRBV25-1
CATTGTTSSYEQYF TGTGCCACTACCGGGACTACTAGCTCCTACGAGCAGTACTTC NA TRBD2 TRBJ2-7 TRBV3-1/TRBV3-2
CASRKELYNEQFF TGTGCCAGCAGAAAGGAGTTGTACAATGAGCAGTTCTTC once NA TRBJ2-1 TRBV2
CASSSQGTGQPQHF TGTGCCAGCAGCTCTCAGGGAACGGGCCAGCCCCAGCATTTT few NA TRBJ1-5 TRBV7-9
CASSARTGNTEAFF TGCGCCAGCAGTGCGAGGACAGGGAACACTGAAGCTTTCTTT NA TRBD1 TRBJ1-1 TRBV10-1
CASSLTGQGAHGYTF TGTGCCAGCAGCTTGACCGGACAGGGGGCGCATGGCTACACCTTC NA TRBD1 TRBJ1-2 TRBV5-6
CASRRGPGETQYF TGTGCCAGCAGAAGGGGGCCTGGGGAGACCCAGTACTTC NA TRBD1 TRBJ2-5 TRBV6-5
CASSVDRFTGELFF TGTGCCAGCAGCGTAGATCGGTTCACCGGGGAGCTGTTTTTT few NA TRBJ2-2 TRBV9
CASSIRGEGTEAFF TGTGCCAGTAGTATTAGGGGCGAAGGCACTGAAGCTTTCTTT many NA TRBJ1-1 TRBV19
CASGTSGPTGELFF TGTGCCAGCGGGACTAGCGGCCCCACCGGGGAGCTGTTTTTT NA TRBD2 TRBJ2-2 TRBV9
CASSPRDTVQETQYF TGTGCCAGCTCACCACGGGACACCGTCCAAGAGACCCAGTACTTC few NA TRBJ2-5 TRBV18
CASSFFESHYEQYF TGTGCCAGCAGCTTTTTTGAGAGCCACTACGAGCAGTACTTC few NA TRBJ2-7 TRBV7-8
CASSLYGRQLNTGELFF TGTGCCAGCAGCTTATATGGTCGACAGCTAAACACCGGGGAGCTGTTTTTT NA NA TRBJ2-2 TRBV7-6
CASSSRTSGRARTGELFF TGTGCCAGCAGCTCACGGACTAGCGGGAGGGCCAGGACCGGGGAGCTGTTTTTT few TRBD2 TRBJ2-2 TRBV9
CASSEMSGYSNQPQHF TGTGCCAGCAGTGAGATGTCAGGGTATAGCAATCAGCCCCAGCATTTT NA NA TRBJ1-5 TRBV2
CASTEAQGLYEQYF TGTGCCAGCACCGAAGCCCAGGGCCTCTACGAGCAGTACTTC NA NA TRBJ2-7 TRBV2
CASSLRLGDKAFF TGTGCCAGTAGTCTTCGTCTCGGGGACAAAGCTTTCTTT NA NA TRBJ1-1 TRBV19
CASSLGTNGEQFF TGCGCCAGCAGCTTGGGGACAAATGGTGAGCAGTTCTTC NA NA TRBJ2-1 TRBV5-1
CASSLAGTSGRAYNEQFF TGTGCCAGCAGCTTAGCTGGGACTAGCGGGAGGGCCTACAATGAGCAGTTCTTC NA TRBD2 TRBJ2-1 TRBV7-9
CASSYSGQGAYEQYF TGTGCCAGCAGCTACTCGGGACAGGGAGCCTACGAGCAGTACTTC NA TRBD1 TRBJ2-7 TRBV7-8